This passage covers 8 T cell receptor beta chains from one sample sequenced in a study of brain T cells in children with intractable seizures. As to time point: blood from clinic visit 5 months post-surgery; TSC patient then seizure free. Libraries were prepared by immunoSEQ multiplex PCR; TCRdb keeps only in-frame clonotypes and omits some of them. Among 300,000 to 400,000 clones listed, over 85% were seen once. The sample consisted of peripheral blood, taken 4 to 6 months after surgery. Receptors were obtained from a boy younger than two with tuberous sclerosis and intractable seizures.

In DNA, the CDR3 is TGTGCCAGCAGTGTAGGTCCGAACACCGGGGAGCTGTTTTTT. Amino acid sequence: CASSVGPNTGELFF. This rearrangement joins TRBV7-2 to TRBJ2-2, with D unclear. Trimming removed 6 bases at V and 0 bases at J, with 8 bases between. CDR3 size: 14 residues. Germline V gene lookup returns CDR1 SGHTA and CDR2 FQGNSA.

V gene TRBV30 combines with J gene TRBJ2-2; D remains ambiguous. Trimming removed 2 bases at V and 6 bases at J, with 7 bases between. The germline gives CDR1 GTSNPN, CDR2 SVGIG (reference sequence). The CDR3 is made up of 12 amino acids. The CDR3 coding sequence is TGTGCCTGGAGTCTAGTACCCGGGGAGCTGTTTTTT. Protein product: CAWSLVPGELFF. The variable domain in full, completed from reference TRBV30 and TRBJ2-2, reads SQTIHQWPATLVQPVGSPLSLECTVEGTSNPNLYWYRQAAGRGLQLLFYSVGIGQISSEVPQNLSASRPQDRQFILSSKKLLLSDSGFYLCAWSLVPGELFFGEGSRLTVL.

Turning to this clone: Other DNA sequences in the same sample also yield this CDR3. The gene calls are TRBV5-1 and TRBJ2-1, with no clear D. This CDR3 is built from 11 residues. Germline V gene sequence: CDR1 SGHRS, CDR2 YFSETQ. Trimming pared 5 bases from V and 1 base from J, leaving 1 base between. The CDR3 protein is CASSSYNEQFF. The CDR3 nucleotides are TGCGCCAGCAGTTCCTACAATGAGCAGTTCTTC.

The V and J genes are TRBV19 and TRBJ2-1, with no clear D. CDR1 is LNHDA and CDR2 is SQIVND in the germline V gene (reference sequence). The V end was cut by 3 bases, the J end by 5 bases, with 11 bases between. The CDR3 is made up of 14 amino acids. CDR3 protein: CASSIRSVHNEQFF. In DNA, the CDR3 is TGTGCCAGTAGTATCCGTAGTGTACACAATGAGCAGTTCTTC. Together with reference TRBV19 and TRBJ2-1, the CDR3 gives the full variable domain: DGGITQSPKYLFRKEGQNVTLSCEQNLNHDAMYWYRQDPGQGLRLIYYSQIVNDFQKGDIAEGYSVSREKKESFPLTVTSAQKNPTAFYLCASSIRSVHNEQFFGPGTRLTVL.

This clone was picked up a small number of times. The rearrangement joins TRBV28 to TRBJ1-1; TRBD1 agrees at 10 bases. Germline assignment: CDR1 MDHEN and CDR2 SYDVKM. Trimming cost V 2 bases and J 13 bases; bases outside gene matches: 4. There are 12 residues in the CDR3. The CDR3 is CASSLGTGESFF. As DNA, the CDR3 is TGTGCCAGCAGTTTAGGGACAGGGGAGAGTTTCTTT.

The chain joins TRBV7-2 to TRBJ1-4; D is possibly TRBD1 (5 bases). The germline V and J ends were trimmed by 8 bases and 0 bases, with 13 bases remaining between them. In germline, CDR1 is SGHTA, CDR2 FQGNSA. The CDR3 has 15 residues. CDR3 sequence: CASSTVGATNEKLFF. CDR3 in DNA: TGTGCCAGCTCCACTGTGGGGGCAACTAATGAAAAACTGTTTTTT.

This chain uses TRBV14 with TRBJ1-1, with D possibly being TRBD1 (6 bases). Trimming stripped 1 base from V and 4 bases from J, with 10 bases between. The CDR3 length is 14 residues. CDR1 is SGHDN, CDR2 FVKESK, per germline. CDR3 coding DNA: TGTGCCAGCAGCCAAGTAGGGGGGCGCACTGAAGCTTTCTTT. It is translated as CASSQVGGRTEAFF.

The chain couples TRBV5-6 to TRBJ2-7; D is uncertain. This CDR3 comprises 15 residues. V was trimmed by 0 bases and J by 0 bases, leaving 10 bases between them. The germline gives CDR1 SGHDT, CDR2 YYEEEE. The CDR3 here is CASSLVARSSYEQYF. CDR3 coding DNA: TGTGCCAGCAGCTTGGTTGCGAGGAGCTCCTACGAGCAGTACTTC.